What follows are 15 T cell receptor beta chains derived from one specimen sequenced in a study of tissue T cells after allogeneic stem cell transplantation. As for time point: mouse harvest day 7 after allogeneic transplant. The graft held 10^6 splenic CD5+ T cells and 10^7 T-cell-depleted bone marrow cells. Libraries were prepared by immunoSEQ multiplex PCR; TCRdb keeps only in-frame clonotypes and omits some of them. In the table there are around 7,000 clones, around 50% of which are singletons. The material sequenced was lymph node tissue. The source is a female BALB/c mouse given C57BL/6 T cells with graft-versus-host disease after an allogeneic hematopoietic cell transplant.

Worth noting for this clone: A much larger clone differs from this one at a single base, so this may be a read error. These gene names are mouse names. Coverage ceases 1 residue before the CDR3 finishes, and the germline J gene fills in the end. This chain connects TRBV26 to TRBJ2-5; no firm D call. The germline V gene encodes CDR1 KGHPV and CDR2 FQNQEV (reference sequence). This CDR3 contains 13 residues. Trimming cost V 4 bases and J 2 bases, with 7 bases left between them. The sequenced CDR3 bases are TGTGCCAGCAGTCCCGGGAGCCAAGACACCCAGTAC. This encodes CASSPGSQDTQY. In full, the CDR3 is CASSPGSQDTQYF. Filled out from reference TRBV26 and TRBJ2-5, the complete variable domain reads NSKVIQTPRYLVKGQGQKAKMRCIPEKGHPVVFWYQQNKNNEFKFLINFQNQEVLQQIDMTEKRFSAECPSNSPCSLEIQSSEAGDSALYLCASSPGSQDTQYFGPGTRLLVL.

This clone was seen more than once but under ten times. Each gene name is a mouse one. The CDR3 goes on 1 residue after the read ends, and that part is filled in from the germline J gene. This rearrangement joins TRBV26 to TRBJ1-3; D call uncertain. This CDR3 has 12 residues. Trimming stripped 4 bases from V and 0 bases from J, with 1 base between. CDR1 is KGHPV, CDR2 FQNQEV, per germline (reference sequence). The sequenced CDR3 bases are TGTGCCAGCAGTCCTTCTGGAAATACGCTCTAT. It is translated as CASSPSGNTLY. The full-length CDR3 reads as CASSPSGNTLYF.

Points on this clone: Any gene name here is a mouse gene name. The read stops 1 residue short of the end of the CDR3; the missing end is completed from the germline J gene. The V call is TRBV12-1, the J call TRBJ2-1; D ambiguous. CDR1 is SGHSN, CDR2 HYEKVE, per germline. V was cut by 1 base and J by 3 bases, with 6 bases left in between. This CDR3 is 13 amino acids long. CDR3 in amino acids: CASSLAIYAEQFF. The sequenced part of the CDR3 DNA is TGTGCCAGCTCTCTAGCCATCTATGCTGAGCAGTTC.

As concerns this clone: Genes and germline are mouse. CDR3 DNA, as far as it was read: TGTGCCAGCAGCTTATCGCCGGGACAAACCTATGCTGAGCAGTTC. It encodes CASSLSPGQTYAEQF. The whole CDR3 reads CASSLSPGQTYAEQFF. J is TRBJ2-1 and V is TRBV3, with D possibly being TRBD1 (6 bases). The read gets to within 1 residue of the CDR3 end, and the germline J gene fills in the rest. Trimming took 2 bases from V and 3 from J, leaving 14 bases between them. The CDR3 length is 16 residues. Germline values: CDR1 SNHLY, CDR2 FYNGKV (reference sequence).

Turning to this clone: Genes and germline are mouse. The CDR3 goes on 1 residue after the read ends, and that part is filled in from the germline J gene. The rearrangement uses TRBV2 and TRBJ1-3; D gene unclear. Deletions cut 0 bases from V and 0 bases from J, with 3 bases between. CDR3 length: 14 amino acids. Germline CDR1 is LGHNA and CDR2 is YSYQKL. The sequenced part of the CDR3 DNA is TGTGCCAGCAGCCAAGACCATTCTGGAAATACGCTCTAT. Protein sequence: CASSQDHSGNTLY. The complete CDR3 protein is CASSQDHSGNTLYF.

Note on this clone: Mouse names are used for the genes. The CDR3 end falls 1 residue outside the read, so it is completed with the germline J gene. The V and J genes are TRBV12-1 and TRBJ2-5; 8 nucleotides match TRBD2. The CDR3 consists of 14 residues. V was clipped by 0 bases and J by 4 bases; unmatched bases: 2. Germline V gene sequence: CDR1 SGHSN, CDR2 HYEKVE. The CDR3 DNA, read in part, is TGTGCCAGCTCTCTCTCCTGGGGGGAAGACACCCAGTAC. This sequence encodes CASSLSWGEDTQY. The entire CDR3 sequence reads CASSLSWGEDTQYF.

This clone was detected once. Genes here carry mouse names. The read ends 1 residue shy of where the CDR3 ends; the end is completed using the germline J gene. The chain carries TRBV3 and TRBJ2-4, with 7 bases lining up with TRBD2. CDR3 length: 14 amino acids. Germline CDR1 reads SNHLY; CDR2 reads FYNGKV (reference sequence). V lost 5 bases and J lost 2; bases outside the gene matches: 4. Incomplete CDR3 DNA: TGTGCCAGCAGCGAACTGGGGACTCAAAACACCTTGTAC. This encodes CASSELGTQNTLY. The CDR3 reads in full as CASSELGTQNTLYF.

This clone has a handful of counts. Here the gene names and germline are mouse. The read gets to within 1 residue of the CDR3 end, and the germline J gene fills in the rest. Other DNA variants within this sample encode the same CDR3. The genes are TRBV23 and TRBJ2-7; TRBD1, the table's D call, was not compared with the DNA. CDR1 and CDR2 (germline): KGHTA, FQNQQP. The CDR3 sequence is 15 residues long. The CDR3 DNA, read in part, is TGCTCCAGCAGTCAATCCGGGACAGGGGGTTATGAACAGTAC. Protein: CSSSQSGTGGYEQY. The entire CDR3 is CSSSQSGTGGYEQYF.

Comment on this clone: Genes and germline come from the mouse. CDR3 sequence: CASSLITDSPLYF. The sequenced CDR3 bases are TGTGCCAGCAGTCTGATTACAGATTCGCCCCTCTAC. This sequence joins TRBV26 and TRBJ1-6; D unclear. Sequencing ends 1 residue short of the CDR3 end; the germline J gene provides the rest. TRBJ1-6 is labeled an ORF, and its function is uncertain. Trimming took off 2 bases at V and 8 bases at J, with 7 bases between the two ends. CDR1 KGHPV and CDR2 FQNQEV come from the germline V gene (reference sequence). The CDR3 is 13 residues long.

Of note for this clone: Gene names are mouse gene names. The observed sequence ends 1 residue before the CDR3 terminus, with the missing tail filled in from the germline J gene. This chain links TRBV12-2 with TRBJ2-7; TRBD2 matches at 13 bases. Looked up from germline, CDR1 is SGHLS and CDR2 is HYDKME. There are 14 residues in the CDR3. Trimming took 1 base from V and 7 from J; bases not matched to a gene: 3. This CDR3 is CASSLGLGGWEQYF. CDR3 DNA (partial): TGTGCCAGCTCTCTGGGACTGGGGGGGTGGGAACAGTAC. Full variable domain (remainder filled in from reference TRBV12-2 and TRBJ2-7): NSGVVQSPRYIIKGKGERSILKCIPISGHLSVAWYQQTQGQELKFFIQHYDKMERDKGNLPSRFSVQQFDDYHSEMNMSALELEDSAVYFCASSLGLGGWEQYFGPGTRLTVL.

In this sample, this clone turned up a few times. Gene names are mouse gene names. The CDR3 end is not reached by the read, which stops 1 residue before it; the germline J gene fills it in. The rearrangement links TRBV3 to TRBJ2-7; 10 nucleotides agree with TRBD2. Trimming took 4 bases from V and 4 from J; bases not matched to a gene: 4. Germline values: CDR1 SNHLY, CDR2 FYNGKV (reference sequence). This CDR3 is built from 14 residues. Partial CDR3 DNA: TGTGCCAGCAGCTATCCGGGACTGGGGTATGAACAGTAC. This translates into CASSYPGLGYEQY. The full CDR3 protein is CASSYPGLGYEQYF.

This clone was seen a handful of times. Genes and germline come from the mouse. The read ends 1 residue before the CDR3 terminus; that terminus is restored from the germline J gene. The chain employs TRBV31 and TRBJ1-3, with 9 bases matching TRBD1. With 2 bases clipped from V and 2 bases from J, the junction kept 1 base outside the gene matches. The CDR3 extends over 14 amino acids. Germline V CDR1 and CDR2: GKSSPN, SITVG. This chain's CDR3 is CAWSGDRAGNTLYF. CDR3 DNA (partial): TGTGCCTGGAGTGGGGACAGGGCTGGAAATACGCTCTAT.

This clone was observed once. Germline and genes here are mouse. CDR3 amino acids: CSSSQIDLTEVFF. The covered CDR3 bases are TGCTCCAGCAGTCAAATCGACCTCACAGAAGTCTTC. The chain employs TRBV23 and TRBJ1-1. The sequence runs out 1 residue before the end of the CDR3; the remainder is reconstructed from the germline J gene. Germline V CDR1 and CDR2: KGHTA, FQNQQP. This CDR3 is built from 13 residues.

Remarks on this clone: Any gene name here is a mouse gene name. The CDR3 is CASSPEDQDTQYF. Incomplete CDR3 DNA: TGTGCCAGCAGTCCCGAGGACCAAGACACCCAGTAC. The chain couples TRBV26 to TRBJ2-5; D is unclear. The CDR3 extends 1 residue past the end of the read, so its final part is completed from the germline J gene. The CDR3 loop spans 13 amino acids. Looked up from germline, CDR1 is KGHPV and CDR2 is FQNQEV (reference sequence). Trimming pared 4 bases from V and 1 base from J, leaving 6 bases between.

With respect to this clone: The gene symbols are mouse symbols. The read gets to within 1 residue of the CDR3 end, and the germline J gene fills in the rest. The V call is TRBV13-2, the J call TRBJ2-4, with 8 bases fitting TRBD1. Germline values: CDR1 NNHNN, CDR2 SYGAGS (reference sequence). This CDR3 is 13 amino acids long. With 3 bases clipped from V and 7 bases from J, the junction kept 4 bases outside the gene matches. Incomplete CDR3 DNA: TGTGCCAGCGGTGGGACAGGGAGGGACACCTTGTAC. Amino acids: CASGGTGRDTLY. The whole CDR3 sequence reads CASGGTGRDTLYF.